This TCR beta chain was identified during a study of shared clonotypes between healthy human individuals (TCRdb year 2020). At the level of the whole study: The cohort comprised a couple of women and a few men aged 18 to 49 years. For each donor, three plates each were used for CD4 naive and CD4 memory, two plates were used for CD8 naive, and one plate was used for CD8 memory. To estimate repertoire size and how much clonotypes are shared between individuals, the study performed deep sequencing of blood TCR repertoires from 4 to 6 healthy adults. To increase sequencing depth and limit assay-specific biases, TCR repertoire library preparation and sequencing were carried out by different laboratories using diverse techniques. Between about 0.8 and 8.9 billion PBMCs per donor were obtained by leukapheresis.

Using the deep immunoSEQ assay, multiplex PCR amplified TCR CDR3 regions from genomic DNA. Extracted genomic DNA from each cell subset was distributed evenly across all wells of several immunoSEQ 96-well plates, and each plate was treated as a replicate. For sorted subsets, around 0.2 ug genomic DNA, equal to some 30,000 T cell genomes, was loaded into each replicate PCR. Purified libraries were measured with a Qubit 3.0 fluorometer, size-checked on a Bioanalyzer 2100, and measured again with the KAPA Library Quantification kit. A separate single-read 150-cycle Illumina NextSeq 550 flow cell was used to sequence each immunoSEQ 96-well plate. In the authors' own workflow: Because the immunoSEQ output included only junctional sequences and no quality scores, the filtering could not be the same as the filtering used for full-length reads. To assign V/J genes and CDR3, sequences were annotated using PyIR, a Python wrapper for IgBLAST v1.9, with IMGT germline references. Reads were removed for weak V/J assignments (E-value above 1e-6), missing CDR3, stop codons, out-of-frame junctions, or ambiguous translated residues. A V3J clonotype was defined by an identical inferred V gene, J gene, and CDR3 amino acid sequence. To compute the percentage overlap between repertoires, the number of shared unique clonotypes was divided by the size of the smaller repertoire. Repertoire richness was assessed with RTK rarefaction, the Chao1 estimator, and Recon v2.1 estimates of unobserved clonotypes. Generation probabilities were computed with OLGA for all TCRbeta clonotypes obtained by the gDNA method from four donors. The table was pulled from immuneACCESS by TCRdb, which kept in-frame rearrangements only. Such tables lose some clones; where checked, under half of the loss comes from unresolved V genes, and the rest has no known cause. V and J calls and clone size are as listed in that table; D and trimming were resolved from the DNA. The sample has roughly 2.1 million clones on record, 90% to 95% of them singletons. 1.5% to 2% of the sample is taken by the ten largest.

Study-wide findings and limitations: Naive subsets generally had larger estimated clonotype richness than memory subsets. Sampling was restricted to blood, and TCR repertoires in tissues likely differ from the TCR repertoires found in blood. Approximately 5% of naive CD4, around 3.6% of naive CD8, 2.3% of memory CD4, and 0.35% to 0.4% of memory CD8 clonotypes were shared across several donors. Incomplete sequencing was indicated by rarefaction of sorted-subset datasets, despite the large sequencing depth. Compared with non-shared clonotypes, the clonotypes found in all four sorted-subset donors had higher generation probabilities. Based on pairwise subsampling, the degree of clonotype sharing among donors was expected to be affected by sequencing depth. The small number of donors limited the genetic and exposure-history diversity represented.

Comment on this clone: What antigen it recognizes has not been identified. Base qualities are not at hand, and no much larger clone is one base apart.

CD8 naive samples were obtained by positive selection for CCR7 among CD45RO-negative cells, yielding a CD45RA+CCR7+ population from which TemRA cells were excluded. Donors were healthy HIV-negative adults with no recently reported acute infections or vaccinations. Only Caucasian adults living in Nashville, Tennessee, USA were represented among the donors. Blood was obtained by leukapheresis, after which PBMCs were separated by Ficoll-Histopaque density gradient centrifugation and cryopreserved in liquid nitrogen vapor phase. Analytical flow cytometry was used to check the purity and quantity of each magnetically sorted T cell population. Each sorted fraction had its genomic DNA isolated and then quantified by UV absorbance on a Nanodrop 2000c. V is clipped by 1 base and J by 5 bases, and the sequence between their germline boundaries is 11 bases long. Per the germline V gene (reference sequence), SEHNR is the CDR1 and FQNEAQ is the CDR2. From cysteine to phenylalanine, the CDR3 is 14 amino acids long. Only the CDR3 portion is preserved as DNA: 42 bases, with reading frame beginning at the first base.

The source material was naive CD8+ T cells from PBMCs. The label giving this sample's cell subset or site can be read as: CD45RA+CCR7+. This TCR was recovered from a man younger than 35 in good health. Some clones in this sample may be carry-over from other donors' samples. The chain links TRBV7-9 with TRBJ1-2; the D gene is unclear. The DNA reads TGTGCCAGCAGCTTAGTTGACGGGAAATATGGCTACACCTTC. Its coded protein is CASSLVDGKYGYTF.